A selection of T cell receptor beta chains follows, all from one sample in a study of T cell repertoires in cytomegalovirus infection. Each CDR3 protein is one row after TCRdb ran MiXCR on the reads. This table holds 65,000 to 90,000 distinct CDR3 sequences, about 4% found once. The sample consisted of PBMCs. These receptors were obtained from a human donor in good health (CMV status not recorded). Some clones in this sample may be carry-over from other donors' samples. Each CDR3 is given with its conserved first and last residue. Size is stated for part of the rows, as once, few or many counts, or as a class when the clone is expanded.

V gene	clone size	CDR3 protein
TRBV2	many	CASCRSPSYNEQFF
TRBV7-9	many	CASSPQYGEAFF
TRBV7-9	many	CASSPLMGNTEAFF
TRBV7-2	many	CASSLFALSPDEQYF
TRBV7-2	many	CASSLGGGSDTQYF
TRBV7-9	many	CASSFQRVNTEAFF
TRBV7-8	many	CASRLAVTSSYNEQFF
TRBV7-8	many	CASSSWTSGNTIYF
TRBV2	many	CASSEASSNTEAFF
TRBV7-2	many	CASSSGVLMGGYTF
TRBV7-2	many	CASSLVPGNTEAFF
TRBV28	many	CASTLEDDYGYTF
TRBV7-8	many	CASSLAFGSYTDTQYF
TRBV7-2	many	CASRGGVNYGYTF
TRBV7-2	many	CASSFSSAGETQYF
TRBV7-8	many	CASSQSSYNSPLHF
TRBV7-2	many	CASSSARQGGTEAFF
TRBV7-2	many	CASSLGIGDRQYF
TRBV7-6	many	CASSFGGSRSQETQYF
TRBV10-3	many	CAISPGLAGNNEQFF
TRBV28	many	CAGGTARGRGYTF
TRBV7-2	many	CASSPGGVGTQYF
TRBV2	NA	CASSYTAGAFF
TRBV12-3/TRBV12-4	many	CASSPGYSPLHF
TRBV7-2	many	CASSLGRGNQPQHF
TRBV7-2	many	CASSREGTGANVLTF
TRBV12-5	many	CASGPGLATDTQYF
TRBV7-2	NA	CASSGSGGRETQYF
TRBV2	many	CASSGIGGYTF
TRBV7-2	many	CASSLVSPGLETQYF
TRBV7-6	many	CASSLAGQGNEKLFF
TRBV7-2	many	CASSLTSYNSPLHF
TRBV7-2	many	CASSSARQPQHF
TRBV4-1	many	CASSQAEGTDTQYF
TRBV28	many	CASSRPGRGANVLTF
TRBV7-3	many	CASSPTATGSETQYF
TRBV11-1	many	CASSYSRYNEQFF
TRBV7-2	many	CASSPRTDNYTF
TRBV7-2	many	CASSLERGNGNQPQHF
TRBV7-2	many	CASSLSAGSSYNEQFF
TRBV19	many	CASREGLKYEQFF
TRBV20-1	many	CSARKGANYEQYF
TRBV7-2	many	CASSSLGVEKLFF
TRBV7-2	many	CASSFQSSGRARGEQFF
TRBV11-2	many	CASSSVGEEWYGYTF
TRBV6-6	many	CASKTGGNEQFF
TRBV7-3	many	CASRQTGVNTEAFF
TRBV12-3/TRBV12-4	many	CASTFGTASTHTQYF
TRBV27	many	CASSSPGFHEQYF